This TCR beta chain emerged from a study of a mutant IDH1 vaccine in newly diagnosed glioma (dated by TCRdb to the early 2020s). Context from the whole study: Patients were given eight vaccinations, in weeks 1, 3, 5, 7, 11, 15, 19 and 23, which matched visits V03 through V10. Of the approximately 35 treated patients, around 60% were male and about 38% were female, and the mean age was around 40 years. Six visits were used for peripheral blood collection: V03 (baseline), V05, V07, V10, V12 and V13. Vaccination began 4-6 weeks after radiotherapy alone, or alongside temozolomide cycles in the chemotherapy-containing groups. Prior to enrollment, patients had been given standard therapy consisting of radiotherapy alone, temozolomide alone, or radiochemotherapy with temozolomide, with the combination given to most patients. For exploratory analyses, 25 to 30 treated patients had longitudinal TCRB deep sequencing done wherever samples were available.

Overall results and qualifications from the work: According to the authors, sample limitations meant that analyses of patient blood samples could not be reproduced. Selection of PBMC samples for TCRB deep sequencing was based on availability. Vaccine-induced immune responses across multiple MHC alleles were detected in over 80% of patients. Pseudoprogression seemed to be unrelated to changes in the top peripheral T cell clonotypes found by TCRB sequencing.

The protocol used for the library was the immunoSEQ multiplex PCR assay. Rearranged TCR beta chain sequences were amplified with the hsTCRB Kit following the manufacturer's protocol. Sequencing of TCRB libraries was carried out on an Illumina MiSeq. Concerning the study's data processing: The proprietary platform of the kit vendor was used for demultiplexing, trimming and gene mapping. This immuneACCESS table, as held by TCRdb, lists in-frame sequences with V and J called but not all clones. Of the missing ones, under half trace to an unresolved V gene in checked studies; the others have no known cause. The V and J calls and clone size come from that table; D and trimming were worked out from the DNA. The sample includes tens of thousands of clones, with less than 85% observed a single time. The top ten constitute 3% to 3.5% of the sample. According to the study, the label for this sample's time point signals: week 5, during vaccination. A 20-mer mutant IDH1 peptide at 300 micrograms in Montanide made up each vaccine dose, which was injected subcutaneously together with topical imiquimod. The donors had newly diagnosed IDH1-mutant astrocytomas of WHO grade 3 or 4 that showed loss of nuclear ATRX. The samples were drawn from NOA16, a multicentre, single-arm, open-label phase I trial in Germany that tested a mutant IDH1 peptide vaccine in humans for the first time. The DNeasy Blood and Tissue Kit was used to extract genomic DNA from EDTA blood for TCRB sequencing.

Points on this clone: Its antigen is unknown. The record has no base qualities; no much larger clone is one base away.

From the germline V gene (reference sequence), CDR1 is MNHNY and CDR2 is SVGAGI. Measured from the cysteine to the phenylalanine, the CDR3 is 12 residues long. Just the 36-base CDR3 DNA is kept, in frame starting at base 1. The germline ends are 14 bases apart after V is trimmed by 9 bases and J by 8 bases. The sequence was collected from a woman under 30 with glioma. Some clones in this sample may be carry-over from other donors' samples. The sequencing here drew on PBMCs, taken from a glioma patient whose treatment included an IDH1 peptide vaccine. The chain is assembled from TRBV6-6 and TRBJ2-1, and possibly TRBD2, on 5 matching bases. The CDR3 protein is CASQTTPYEQFF. The nucleotide sequence is TGTGCCAGTCAGACTACCCCATATGAGCAGTTCTTC.